This passage covers 32 T cell receptor beta chains from one sample sequenced in a study of identifying expanded T cells in peripheral blood. The table came from immunoSEQ multiplex PCR; TCRdb's copy has only in-frame clones and leaves some out. Here the sample spans fewer than 80,000 clones, approximately 82% being singletons. Material: blood. The receptors shown here come from a person aged 18 to 69 in good health.

This clone was found once. The V and J genes are TRBV12-5 and TRBJ1-6, with no clear D. The germline CDR1 and CDR2 sequences are LGHNT and FRNRAP. The CDR3 has 13 residues. V gave up 6 bases and J gave up 4 bases, with 7 bases separating them. The CDR3 region is CASGRTYNSPLHF. The CDR3, as DNA: TGTGCTAGTGGCAGGACTTATAATTCACCCCTCCACTTT.

V is TRBV1 and J is TRBJ2-7; the D segment call TRBD2 is taken from the table without a DNA check. TRBV1 is a pseudogene locus. This CDR3 has 17 residues. CDR3 DNA: TGCACCAGCAGCCAAGATCGCGGGGACTCCACCCCCTACGAGCAGTACGTC. This translates into CTSSQDRGDSTPYEQYV.

The V call is TRBV4-1, the J call TRBJ2-3; 9 bases align to TRBD2. Germline-derived CDR1 and CDR2 are MGHRA and YSYEKL. The CDR3 spans 14 residues. Unmatched junction bases numbered 3, after V lost 4 bases and J lost 4 bases. CDR3 region: CASSLLAGADTQYF. CDR3 sequence (DNA): TGCGCCAGCAGCCTATTAGCGGGGGCAGATACGCAGTATTTT.

In DNA, the CDR3 is TGCGCCAGCAGCTTCGCCGGGGGGTATGGCTACACCTTC. Translating it yields CASSFAGGYGYTF. The chain uses TRBV5-1 and TRBJ1-2; D is perhaps TRBD1 (5 bases). The V and J ends lost 2 bases and 5 bases respectively, with 10 bases between them. CDR3 length equals 13 residues. CDR1 is SGHRS, CDR2 YFSETQ, per germline.

This chain uses TRBV19 with TRBJ1-2; D is ambiguous. V was trimmed by 3 bases and J by 1 base, leaving 9 bases between them. CDR3 length: 14 residues. The germline gives CDR1 LNHDA, CDR2 SQIVND (reference sequence). The CDR3 DNA sequence: TGTGCCAGTAGTATTTCTGGAAATAACTATGGCTACACCTTC. Amino acids: CASSISGNNYGYTF.

The chain employs TRBV6-6 and TRBJ2-3; weak D call: TRBD2 (6 bases). CDR1 and CDR2 from the germline V gene are MNHNY and SVGAGI (reference sequence). CDR3 length equals 14 residues. V dropped 4 bases and J dropped 6 bases, with 14 bases sitting between them. CDR3 DNA sequence: TGTGCCAGCAGTTCGGGACTTTTGTCGGATACGCAGTATTTT. Translating gives CASSSGLLSDTQYF.

The chain carries TRBV5-4 and TRBJ1-2, with D maybe TRBD1 (5 bases). Trimming cost V 0 bases and J 6 bases, with 6 bases left between them. The CDR3 loop spans 12 amino acids. Germline V lookup: CDR1 SGHNT, CDR2 YYREEE (reference sequence). The chain's CDR3 is CASSLAQDGYTF. In DNA, the CDR3 is TGTGCCAGCAGCTTGGCACAGGATGGCTACACCTTC.

Many counts were recorded for this clone. This rearrangement joins TRBV10-1 to TRBJ1-1, with TRBD1 matching over 8 bases. The V gene end was trimmed by 7 bases and the J gene end by 3 bases; junction bases not matched to a gene: 22. The CDR3 runs to 19 residues. CDR1 and CDR2 from the germline V gene are WNHNN and SYGVQD (reference sequence). This CDR3 reads CASNLTGGYWTGRDTEAFF. The CDR3 region has the DNA TGCGCCAGCAATCTAACGGGCGGCTACTGGACAGGGCGGGACACTGAAGCTTTCTTT.

This chain links TRBV5-4 with TRBJ2-7; 7 bases agree with TRBD1. V lost 3 bases, J lost 6 bases, and 6 bases stayed unmatched. The germline gives CDR1 SGHNT, CDR2 YYREEE (reference sequence). This CDR3 contains 13 residues. CDR3 in DNA: TGTGCCAGCAGCTCCACAGGGGTGGGCGAGCAGTACTTC. Translating gives CASSSTGVGEQYF.

The V call is TRBV7-9, the J call TRBJ2-7; D might be TRBD1 (5 bases). CDR1 and CDR2 from the germline V gene are SEHNR and FQNEAQ (reference sequence). The length of the CDR3 is 16 residues. Trimming removed 5 bases from V and 6 bases from J, with 23 bases in between. The CDR3 spells CASSVRNQGIPVEQYF. In DNA form, the CDR3 reads TGTGCCAGCAGCGTACGAAATCAGGGAATCCCCGTCGAGCAGTACTTC.

This chain joins TRBV29-1 and TRBJ2-1, with D perhaps TRBD1 or TRBD2 (5 bases each). From germline, CDR1 is SQVTM and CDR2 ANQGSEA. The CDR3 spans 14 residues. V was pared by 6 bases and J by 0 bases, with 12 bases between. CDR3 DNA sequence: TGCAGCGTCTGGGACCGCAGCTCCTACAATGAGCAGTTCTTC. This translates into CSVWDRSSYNEQFF.

This chain's CDR3 is CASYMTGEGSPLHF. Written as DNA, the CDR3 is TGTGCCAGCTATATGACAGGGGAAGGTTCACCCCTCCACTTT. The V gene is TRBV6-4, the J gene TRBJ1-6; the match to TRBD1 covers 8 bases. Germline V lookup: CDR1 MRHNA, CDR2 SNTAGT. The CDR3 sequence is 14 residues long. V lost 8 bases, J lost 9 bases, and 9 bases stayed unmatched.

This clone was found a few times. This chain links TRBV5-4 with TRBJ2-1; 8 bases fit TRBD2. Per the germline V gene, CDR1 is SGHNT and CDR2 is YYREEE (reference sequence). V trimming: 1 base; J trimming: 5 bases; junction bases outside the gene matches: 8. CDR3 size: 16 residues. CDR3 nucleotide sequence: TGTGCCAGCAGCTTGTTCGGAGCGGGAGCTAACAATGAGCAGTTCTTC. Translation: CASSLFGAGANNEQFF.

This chain joins TRBV30 and TRBJ1-5; 7 bases map to TRBD1. The junction had 6 bases not matched to a gene; V was cut back by 5 bases and J by 2 bases. Germline-derived CDR1 and CDR2 are GTSNPN and SVGIG (reference sequence). The CDR3 runs to 14 residues. The CDR3 coding sequence is TGTGCCTGGCGCGGGACAGTGGGCAATCAGCCCCAGCATTTT. This codes for CAWRGTVGNQPQHF.

The chain joins TRBV19 to TRBJ2-1; 13 bases map to TRBD2. Germline V gene lookup returns CDR1 LNHDA and CDR2 SQIVND (reference sequence). The CDR3 is made up of 16 amino acids. V was clipped by 5 bases and J by 9 bases; unmatched bases: 10. CDR3 sequence reads: CASSLRTSGRRGEQFF. The CDR3 nucleotides read TGTGCCAGTAGTCTCAGGACTAGCGGGAGACGGGGTGAGCAGTTCTTC.

The chain links TRBV6-6 to TRBJ1-1; D ambiguous. CDR3 length: 11 amino acids. The germline V gene has CDR1 MNHNY and CDR2 SVGAGI (reference sequence). The V and J ends lost 6 bases and 2 bases respectively, with 4 bases between them. The CDR3 loop reads CASRLNTEAFF. The CDR3 DNA reads TGTGCCAGCAGGCTAAACACTGAAGCTTTCTTT.

The rearrangement uses TRBV11-3 and TRBJ1-2; 8 bases align to TRBD1. Germline CDR1 and CDR2: SGHNT and YENEEA. The junction had 6 bases not matched to a gene; V was cut back by 2 bases and J by 4 bases. The CDR3 totals 15 residues. The CDR3 sequence: CASSLFSGQGYGYTF. In DNA form, the CDR3 reads TGTGCCAGCAGCTTATTCTCCGGACAGGGCTATGGCTACACCTTC.

The chain uses TRBV5-1 and TRBJ2-2; D is perhaps TRBD1 (5 bases). This CDR3 comprises 15 residues. Germline CDR1 is SGHRS and CDR2 is YFSETQ. The V end was cut by 5 bases, the J end by 3 bases, with 14 bases between. The CDR3 DNA reads as TGCGCCAGCAGGACCGGACATTTGGACACCGGGGAGCTGTTTTTT. This translates into CASRTGHLDTGELFF.

The chain combines TRBV18 with TRBJ1-4, with D unresolved. Trimming pared 2 bases from V and 7 bases from J, leaving 8 bases between. CDR1 and CDR2 (germline): KGHSH, LQKENI. There are 13 residues in the CDR3. The CDR3 sequence is CASSPNLGEKLFF. CDR3 sequence (DNA): TGTGCCAGCTCACCAAATCTGGGTGAAAAACTGTTTTTT.

The rearrangement joins TRBV7-2 to TRBJ2-1, with 7 bases identical to TRBD2. The germline V gene has CDR1 SGHTA and CDR2 FQGNSA. This CDR3 is 16 amino acids long. The J segment lost 2 bases and the V segment lost 1 base, leaving 5 bases of the junction unmatched. In DNA, the CDR3 is TGTGCCAGCAGCTTAGGCCCGGGAGGCCCCTACAATGAGCAGTTCTTC. It is translated as CASSLGPGGPYNEQFF. Full variable domain (outside the CDR3, taken from reference TRBV7-2 and TRBJ2-1): GAGVSQSPSNKVTEKGKDVELRCDPISGHTALYWYRQSLGQGLEFLIYFQGNSAPDKSGLPSDRFSAERTGGSVSTLTIQRTQQEDSAVYLCASSLGPGGPYNEQFFGPGTRLTVL.

As DNA, the CDR3 is TGTGCCAGCAGCTTGACCTTAGCGGGGGCAAACACCGGGGAGCTGTTTTTT. Amino acid sequence: CASSLTLAGANTGELFF. The rearrangement uses TRBV7-9 and TRBJ2-2, with TRBD2 matching 9 bases. J was trimmed by 2 bases and V by 3 bases; bases with no gene match: 7. Germline V gene lookup returns CDR1 SEHNR and CDR2 FQNEAQ (reference sequence). This CDR3 contains 17 residues.

The chain is built from TRBV6-1 and TRBJ1-1, with D perhaps TRBD1 (6 bases). The germline gives CDR1 MNHNS, CDR2 SASEGT. The CDR3 runs 13 residues. Trimming took off 4 bases at V and 3 bases at J, with 9 bases between the two ends. For the CDR3, the DNA is TGTGCCAGCAGTGCCACAGGGTACACTGAAGCTTTCTTT. This gives the protein CASSATGYTEAFF.

V and J are TRBV19 and TRBJ2-1; TRBD1 or TRBD2 may be the D gene (5 bases each). V lost 0 bases, J lost 12 bases, and 21 bases lay in between. CDR1 and CDR2 from the germline V gene are LNHDA and SQIVND (reference sequence). The CDR3 is 16 amino acids. In nucleotides, the CDR3 is TGTGCCAGTAGTATAGATCATTTAGTTTCGGGACGTGGGCAGTTCTTC. It specifies CASSIDHLVSGRGQFF.

The chain recombines TRBV5-6 with TRBJ2-5; 8 bases are a match to TRBD1. CDR1 SGHDT and CDR2 YYEEEE come from the germline V gene. This CDR3 spans 15 amino acids. V was pared by 4 bases and J by 7 bases, with 12 bases of the junction left unmatched. The CDR3 sequence is CASSAWTGPPGTQYF. CDR3 DNA: TGTGCCAGCAGCGCGTGGACAGGGCCCCCCGGGACCCAGTACTTC.

The V call is TRBV5-6, the J call TRBJ2-7; the D gene could be TRBD1 or TRBD2 (6 bases each). The CDR3 has 14 residues. From germline, CDR1 is SGHDT and CDR2 YYEEEE. V lost 6 bases to trimming and J lost 2 bases, with 15 bases between them. The CDR3 sequence: CASTPSGGTYEQYV. The CDR3 coding sequence is TGTGCCAGCACCCCCTCCGGGGGCACCTACGAGCAGTACGTC.

Here the CDR3 DNA reads TGCGCCAGCAGCTTGCAGGGGGAGTACACTGAAGCTTTCTTT. Protein sequence: CASSLQGEYTEAFF. J is TRBJ1-1 and V is TRBV5-1; 7 positions match TRBD1. Per germline, CDR1 SGHRS and CDR2 YFSETQ. V gave up 1 base and J gave up 3 bases; unmatched junction bases: 3. The CDR3 sequence is 14 residues long.

The chain combines TRBV12-5 with TRBJ1-2, with D possibly TRBD1 on 6 matching bases. Trimming cost V 0 bases and J 6 bases, with 14 bases left between them. CDR1 is LGHNT, CDR2 FRNRAP, per germline. CDR3 length: 15 residues. DNA for the CDR3: TGTGCTAGTGGTTTGGTACAGGGCAGTTCTAATGGCTACACCTTC. Translating it yields CASGLVQGSSNGYTF.

The gene calls are TRBV7-9 and TRBJ1-4, with 11 nucleotides matching TRBD1. The trim removed 5 bases at V and 7 bases at J, leaving 6 bases unmatched. Germline CDR1 is SEHNR and CDR2 is FQNEAQ (reference sequence). The CDR3 covers 15 residues. The CDR3 region is CASSRDRGWVEKLFF. CDR3 nucleotides: TGTGCCAGCAGCCGGGACAGGGGGTGGGTTGAAAAACTGTTTTTT.

The rearrangement joins TRBV10-3 to TRBJ2-1; a possible D gene is TRBD2 (6 bases). V was shortened by 10 bases and J by 0 bases, with 13 bases between the two germline ends. Looked up from germline, CDR1 is ENHRY and CDR2 is SYGVKD. The CDR3 contains 14 residues. As DNA, the CDR3 is TGTGCCAGCAACCCGACTAGCTCCTACAATGAGCAGTTCTTC. As protein: CASNPTSSYNEQFF.

This chain links TRBV6-4 with TRBJ1-2, with D perhaps matching TRBD1 (6 bases). This CDR3 is 11 amino acids long. Trimming removed 3 bases from V and 10 bases from J, with 9 bases in between. Germline V lookup: CDR1 MRHNA, CDR2 SNTAGT. The CDR3 DNA reads TGTGCCAGCAGTGATGGGGGCCCCTACACCTTC. This codes for CASSDGGPYTF.

The gene calls are TRBV4-2 and TRBJ2-1, with 13 positions matching TRBD2. This CDR3 is 15 amino acids long. V was pared by 3 bases and J by 5 bases, with 1 base of the junction left unmatched. Germline-derived CDR1 and CDR2 are LGHNA and YNFKEQ. CDR3 in amino acids: CASSQGLAGNNEQFF. The CDR3 region has the DNA TGTGCCAGCAGCCAGGGACTAGCGGGGAACAATGAGCAGTTCTTC.

This rearrangement joins TRBV23-1 to TRBJ2-2; TRBD2 matches 9 bases. TRBV23-1 is an ORF, with its function uncertain. With 4 bases clipped from V and 5 bases from J, the junction kept 23 bases outside the gene matches. The CDR3 has 21 residues. The CDR3 loop reads CASSPHGEPSAGGQSTGELFF. The CDR3 DNA is TGCGCCAGCAGTCCCCACGGCGAACCGAGCGCGGGGGGGCAATCGACCGGGGAGCTGTTTTTT.